The source of this TCR beta chain is a study of spatial heterogeneity in lung cancer. About the research overall: Samples were donated by 72 untreated early-stage non-small cell lung cancer patients. Sequencing was performed on follow-up PBMC samples when available, collected at a median of about two years after resection. The study observed each unique TCR and UMI combination more than ten times on average in raw reads.

TCRdb re-called the 5' RACE reads with MiXCR, one entry per CDR3 protein. Here the sample spans approximately 93,000 distinct CDR3 sequences, 19% being singletons. Time point of the sample: blood at routine non-recurrence follow-up after resection. No cell sorting; template was whole RNA from tumor, lung tissue or PBMC. The CDR3 extends over 11 amino acids. Germline CDR1 DFQATT, CDR2 SNEGSKA (reference sequence). Trimming removed 7 bases at V and 7 bases at J, with 13 bases between. The TCR comes from a male donor with early-stage non-small cell lung cancer. The chain is built from TRBV20-1 and TRBJ1-1; D not certain. The specimen comprised PBMCs, sampled at follow-up. In DNA, the CDR3 is TGCAGTGTAGGATTTAGCAATGAAGCTTTCTTT. It encodes CSVGFSNEAFF.